This TCR beta chain was sequenced for a study of preoperative IRX-2 immunotherapy in early breast cancer. The treatment is: preoperative locoregional IRX-2 cytokine immunotherapy. Samples came from a phase Ib trial of preoperative locoregional IRX-2 cytokine immunotherapy. Using immunoSEQ multiplex PCR, the repertoire was profiled, and TCRdb retains in-frame clones only, with some absent. Of about 38,000 clones listed, about four fifths are singletons. The CDR3 length is 19 residues. Germline V gene sequence: CDR1 MNHGY, CDR2 SAAAGT. The V end lost 8 bases, the J end lost 5 bases, and 30 bases lay between the germline ends.

This chain uses TRBV6-8 with TRBJ1-4; D ambiguous. The source of this sequence is a human donor with breast cancer. The sample in question was lymph node tissue, obtained after IRX-2 immunotherapy. CDR3 nucleotides: TGTGCCAGCCGTCCCTCAGCAGCGCACCGCTACCAACCGAATGAAAAACTGTTTTTT. Its protein product is CASRPSAAHRYQPNEKLFF.